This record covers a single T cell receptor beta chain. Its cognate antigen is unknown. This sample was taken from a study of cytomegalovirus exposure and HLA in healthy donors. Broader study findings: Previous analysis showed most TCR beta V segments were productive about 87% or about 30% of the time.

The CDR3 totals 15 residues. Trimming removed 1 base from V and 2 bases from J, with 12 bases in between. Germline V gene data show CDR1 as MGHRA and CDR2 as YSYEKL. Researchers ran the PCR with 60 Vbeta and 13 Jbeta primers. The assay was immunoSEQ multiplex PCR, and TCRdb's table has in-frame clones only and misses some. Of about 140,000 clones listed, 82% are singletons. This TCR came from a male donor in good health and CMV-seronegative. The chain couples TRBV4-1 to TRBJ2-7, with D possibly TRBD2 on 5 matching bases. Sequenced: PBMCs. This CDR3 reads CASSQVLARTYEQYF. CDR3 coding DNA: TGCGCCAGCAGCCAAGTCCTAGCCAGGACCTACGAGCAGTACTTC.